This T cell receptor (beta chain) was identified during a study of vaccination and CD4 T cells after COVID-19. These receptors' antigens are unknown. Indicated treatment: roughly 11-day PBMC culture with coronavirus spike peptide pools or control peptides (ViraFEST assay). An Oncomine TCR Beta short-read assay was used to sequence the DNA from cultured CD4+ T cells. TCRdb fed the PCR reads into MiXCR, producing one record per CDR3 protein. The sample yields roughly 5,000 distinct CDR3 sequences, more than 65% seen once. What was sequenced was CD4+ T cells from blood, cultured in vitro. The receptors come from a human donor who had recovered from COVID-19.

The J gene is TRBJ2-1, the V gene TRBV20-1; unclear D gene. The CDR3 runs 16 residues. The germline gives CDR1 DFQATT, CDR2 SNEGSKA (reference sequence). V was pared by 0 bases and J by 0 bases, with 12 bases between. The CDR3 coding sequence is TGCAGTGCTAGAGATAACCCGAAGGGCTCCTACAATGAGCAGTTCTTC. Protein sequence: CSARDNPKGSYNEQFF.